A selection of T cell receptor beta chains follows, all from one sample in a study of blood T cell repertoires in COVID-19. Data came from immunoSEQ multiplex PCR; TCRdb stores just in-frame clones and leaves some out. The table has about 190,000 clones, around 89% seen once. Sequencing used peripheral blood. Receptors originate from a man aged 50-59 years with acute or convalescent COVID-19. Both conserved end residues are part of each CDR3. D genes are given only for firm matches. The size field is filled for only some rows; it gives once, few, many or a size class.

TGTGCCAGTCTAATCAGGGGGATAGGGAATCAGCCCCAGCATTTT CASLIRGIGNQPQHF TRBJ1-5 TRBV6-5 - TRBD1
TGTGCCAGCAGTTTAAAAAAGACAGGCAGCTCCTATAATTCACCCCTCCACTTT CASSLKKTGSSYNSPLHF TRBJ1-6 TRBV27 - -
TGTGCCAGCACGTTCGGGGGAGCTCGAAGCGGCGAGCAGTACTTC CASTFGGARSGEQYF TRBJ2-7 TRBV25-1 - -
TGTGCCAGCAGGGAGGGGCGTTGGGACACTGAAGCTTTCTTT CASREGRWDTEAFF TRBJ1-1 TRBV6-4 - -
TGTGCCAGCATCAAGGGGTGGGGACAGGGGTTCTACGAGCAGTACTTC CASIKGWGQGFYEQYF TRBJ2-7 TRBV28 once TRBD1
TGTGCCAGCAGTTTAAAGGGACTAGCAGGCTACGAGCAGTACTTC CASSLKGLAGYEQYF TRBJ2-7 TRBV27 - TRBD2
TGTGCCAGCAGCCAGAACCCGGGGGGGAAAAAAGAGACCCAGTACTTC CASSQNPGGKKETQYF TRBJ2-5 TRBV3-1/TRBV3-2 - TRBD2
TGCGCCAGCAGCTTGATCCAGGGAGGAGAGACCCAGTACTTC CASSLIQGGETQYF TRBJ2-5 TRBV5-1 once -
TGCGCCAGCAGTGCCGGGACTAGAGGTGCGGGCACCGGGGAGCTGTTTTTT CASSAGTRGAGTGELFF TRBJ2-2 TRBV5-1 - TRBD2
TGTGCCAGCAGCCCCCTAAAGCGGTCCGAAATAGATACGCAGTATTTT CASSPLKRSEIDTQYF TRBJ2-3 TRBV9 - -
TGTGCCAGCAGCTTAGCGGCGACAGGGGGATACTCTAGCACAGATACGCAGTATTTT CASSLAATGGYSSTDTQYF TRBJ2-3 TRBV7-2 - TRBD1
TGTGCCAGCAGTTTCAGACAGGTGGGGACAGATACGCAGTATTTT CASSFRQVGTDTQYF TRBJ2-3 TRBV28 - -
TGTGCCAGCAGCCTACGGACAGGGAAAGGGCATTTT CASSLRTGKGHF TRBJ1-5 TRBV9 - TRBD1
TGTGCCTGGACCCAACCCGGGGTGAATCAGCCCCAGCATTTT CAWTQPGVNQPQHF TRBJ1-5 TRBV30 - -
TGTGCCATCACCACGGGACAGCTGAACACTGAAGCTTTCTTT CAITTGQLNTEAFF TRBJ1-1 TRBV10-3 - TRBD1
TGTGCCAGCTCACCACAGATGGCCGAAGAGACCCAGTACTTC CASSPQMAEETQYF TRBJ2-5 TRBV18 once -
TGTGCCAGTAGTCGGAGCGGGAGTTTAGATACGCAGTATTTT CASSRSGSLDTQYF TRBJ2-3 TRBV19 - TRBD2
TGTGCCAGCAGTTTCAGGGGGTTTCAGCCCCAGCATTTT CASSFRGFQPQHF TRBJ1-5 TRBV28 - TRBD1
TGCGCCAGCAGCTTAGGGACAGGGGTCGTAGGCTACACCTTC CASSLGTGVVGYTF TRBJ1-2 TRBV5-1 - TRBD1
TGTGCCAGCAGCTTGGATATCAATGAGCAGTTCTTC CASSLDINEQFF TRBJ2-1 TRBV5-4 - -
TGTGCCAGCAGCCCCGAGAGAGGGGGAGACAATCAGCCCCAGCATTTT CASSPERGGDNQPQHF TRBJ1-5 TRBV11-2 - -
TGCGCCAGCAGCCTGGGCGAAAAACTGTTTTTT CASSLGEKLFF TRBJ1-4 TRBV4-1 - -
TGTGCCACCCTATCCCCCCTGGGCCTGACAGGGGAATATGGCTACACCTTC CATLSPLGLTGEYGYTF TRBJ1-2 TRBV19 - TRBD1
TGCGCCAGCAGCCAAGATACCGGGATTATGATAGGGAATGAAAAACTGTTTTTT CASSQDTGIMIGNEKLFF TRBJ1-4 TRBV4-3 - -
TGTGCCAGCAGCGTAGGGCCCGGGACAGATCACAATGAGCAGTTCTTC CASSVGPGTDHNEQFF TRBJ2-1 TRBV11-1 - TRBD1
TGTGCCAGCAGCTCCGGTTGGCTGTTTTTT CASSSGWLFF TRBJ2-2 TRBV28 once -
TGCGCCAGCAGCTCAACACCGGGACAGGGGTCCGGGGAGCTGTTTTTT CASSSTPGQGSGELFF TRBJ2-2 TRBV5-1 - TRBD1
TGTGCCATAGGGACAGGAGATAACTATGGCTACACCTTC CAIGTGDNYGYTF TRBJ1-2 TRBV24-1 - TRBD1
TGTGCCAGCAGCTTAGTTCAGGTGGACACTGAAGCTTTCTTT CASSLVQVDTEAFF TRBJ1-1 TRBV13 - -
TGCAGTGCTAGTCTCCGGGTTGCCTCTGGGGGCCCTGGGCTGTTTTTT CSASLRVASGGPGLFF TRBJ1-4 TRBV20-1 - -
TGTGCCAGCAGCGTAAACCTATGGACAGGCACAGATACGCAGTATTTT CASSVNLWTGTDTQYF TRBJ2-3 TRBV7-2 - -
TGTGCCAGCAGTCTGTCGAGGGCCATGAACACTGAAGCTTTCTTT CASSLSRAMNTEAFF TRBJ1-1 TRBV27 once -